This T cell receptor beta chain is drawn from a study of technical replicates of blood from a handful of donors. Between the trimmed V and J ends, which lost 3 bases and 0 bases, there was a span of 8 bases. The CDR3 covers 14 residues. From germline, CDR1 is SNHLY and CDR2 FYNNEI. Sequenced by immunoSEQ multiplex PCR; TCRdb stores in-frame clones only, minus some. Of more than 90,000 clones listed, around 96% are singletons. The sample comprised T cells isolated from PBMCs. The chain recombines TRBV2 with TRBJ1-2; D is perhaps TRBD1 (5 bases). The source of this sequence is a human donor in good health. The CDR3 is CASSDEGANYGYTF. CDR3 sequence (DNA): TGTGCCAGCAGTGATGAAGGGGCTAACTATGGCTACACCTTC. The whole variable domain, filled in from reference TRBV2 and TRBJ1-2, reads EPEVTQTPSHQVTQMGQEVILRCVPISNHLYFYWYRQILGQKVEFLVSFYNNEISEKSEIFDDQFSVERPDGSNFTLKIRSTKLEDSAMYFCASSDEGANYGYTFGSGTRLTVV.